This TCR beta chain was recovered during a study of OX40 agonist ivuxolimab in advanced cancers. The CDR3 is 15 residues long. V was cut by 8 bases and J by 0 bases, with 14 bases left in between. Germline V gives CDR1 SGHVS, CDR2 FNYEAQ. Here immunoSEQ multiplex PCR was the method, and the copy in TCRdb shows in-frame clones only, minus some. Of fewer than 95,000 clones listed, under 90% are singletons. The source was CD4+ or CD8+ T cells sorted from blood, collected in a trial of the OX40 agonist ivuxolimab. The chain joins TRBV7-6 to TRBJ1-3; D might be TRBD1 (5 bases). This receptor was identified in an adult with an advanced solid tumor such as melanoma, head and neck, liver or kidney cancer. CDR3 residues: CASAGGYSSGNTIYF. In DNA, the CDR3 is TGTGCCAGCGCTGGGGGATATAGCTCTGGAAACACCATATATTTT.